This T cell receptor beta chain originates from a study of blood T cell repertoires in COVID-19. Study summary: T cells, B-cell-depleted T cells, or PBMCs supplied cDNA or gDNA.

The CDR3 length is 15 residues. Germline values: CDR1 LGHDT, CDR2 YNNKEL (reference sequence). V shed 5 bases and J 4 bases; nucleotides not matched to a gene: 8. Original analysis: From reference gene primer amplification, estimates of nucleated cell counts were derived. Libraries were prepared by immunoSEQ multiplex PCR; TCRdb keeps only in-frame clonotypes and omits some of them. The D gene and trimming were derived from the DNA, and the V and J assignments and clone size from that table. This repertoire shows about half a million clones, 70% to 90% found once; its top ten account for 8.3%. The study drew participants aged about 18 to 90 years from around 24 US areas. Cohort 3 recovered donors had two negative PCRs, clearance, or symptom resolution.

This clonotype originated in a woman aged 55-69 years who had recovered from COVID-19. The chain uses TRBV3-1 (or the pseudogene TRBV3-2) and TRBJ1-1, with 9 bases aligning to TRBD1. The sequenced material came from PBMCs or T cells enriched from blood (not recorded which). The CDR3, as DNA: TGTGCCAGCAGCGCCCCCGGGACAGGGAGCACTGAAGCTTTCTTT. The encoded protein is CASSAPGTGSTEAFF.